The clone carrying this T cell receptor (beta chain) was counted a single time. The antigen is undetermined. The record originates from a study of cytomegalovirus exposure and HLA in healthy donors. Study-wide points: An assumption of roughly uniform sequencing depth across donors underlay the presence/absence analyses. In vitro work confirmed that three CMV-associated chains recognize CMV antigens.

The CDR3 has 14 residues. CDR1 and CDR2 from the germline V gene are SGHRS and YFSETQ. V shed 1 base and J shed 0 bases, with 7 bases lying between them. 60 Vbeta and 13 Jbeta primers were used in PCR. Some clones are missing from TCRdb's copy, which holds only in-frame ones; the method was immunoSEQ multiplex PCR. This table has 76,000 or so clones, roughly 73% appearing once. The sequence was obtained from a woman in her thirties or forties in good health and CMV-seropositive. The specimen was PBMCs. The V call is TRBV5-1, the J call TRBJ1-1; D is perhaps TRBD1 (6 bases). The CDR3 nucleotides are TGCGCCAGCAGCTTGACAGGGTTGAACACTGAAGCTTTCTTT. Its protein is CASSLTGLNTEAFF.